A single sample gave rise to the 21 T cell receptor beta chains below, sequenced in a study of CD8 T cells in ankylosing spondylitis. Study findings and constraints: Characteristic of ankylosing spondylitis blood, it appeared, was a TCR beta motif comprising several highly homologous variants.

MiXCR, run by TCRdb on the 5' RACE reads, gives a single entry per CDR3 protein. The sample lists about 200,000 distinct CDR3 sequences; 7.3% were seen once. These receptors' antigens are unknown. Sequenced sample: blood, either unsorted or a sorted T cell fraction (not recorded which). Receptors were obtained from a male donor with ankylosing spondylitis.

This clonotype was counted ten times or more. The CDR3 DNA reads as TGCGCCAGCAGCCCTAACCGGGACTATCGATACAATGAGCAGTTCTTC. It codes for CASSPNRDYRYNEQFF. This sequence joins TRBV10-2 and TRBJ2-1; TRBD2 agrees at 7 bases. CDR3 length equals 16 residues. V lost 6 bases, J lost 4 bases, and 12 bases stayed unmatched. Germline V CDR1 and CDR2: WSHSY, SAAADI.

This clonotype has more than one count but fewer than ten. The gene calls are TRBV4-3 and TRBJ2-2; TRBD1 might be the D (5 bases). The CDR3 is 16 residues long. Trimming removed 7 bases from V and 1 base from J, with 16 bases in between. Germline CDR1 and CDR2: LGHNA and YSLEER. The CDR3 is CASTDGAAWNTGELFF. The CDR3 DNA sequence: TGCGCCAGCACCGATGGGGCGGCCTGGAACACCGGGGAGCTGTTTTTT.

This clonotype came up many times. The chain links TRBV28 to TRBJ2-5; D uncertain. The V end lost 2 bases, the J end lost 0 bases, and 7 bases lay between the germline ends. The CDR3 is 14 amino acids. From germline, CDR1 is MDHEN and CDR2 SYDVKM. The CDR3 DNA reads as TGTGCCAGCAGTTTAGTAGGGTACCAAGAGACCCAGTACTTC. Protein: CASSLVGYQETQYF. The variable domain in full, completed from reference TRBV28 and TRBJ2-5, reads DVKVTQSSRYLVKRTGEKVFLECVQDMDHENMFWYRQDPGLGLRLIYFSYDVKMKEKGDIPEGYSVSREKKERFSLILESASTNQTSMYLCASSLVGYQETQYFGPGTRLLVL.

This clonotype was detected many times. The rearrangement uses TRBV7-9 and TRBJ2-5; D is possibly TRBD2 (6 bases). Germline assignment: CDR1 SEHNR and CDR2 FQNEAQ (reference sequence). The CDR3 sequence is 15 residues long. The V gene lost 3 bases and the J gene lost 4 bases, with 15 bases spanning the gap. This chain's CDR3 is CASSFHGGEGETQYF. The CDR3 region has the DNA TGTGCCAGCAGCTTCCACGGGGGTGAAGGAGAGACCCAGTACTTC.

This clonotype was recorded at least ten times. The chain combines TRBV6-2 or TRBV6-3 with TRBJ2-7; 8 bases are shared with TRBD2. The CDR3 loop spans 17 amino acids. Germline CDR1 reads MNHEY; CDR2 reads SVGEGT. V was pared by 6 bases and J by 3 bases, with 16 bases of the junction left unmatched. The CDR3: CASSETDPLAEFYEQYF. CDR3 in DNA: TGTGCCAGCAGCGAAACCGACCCACTAGCGGAGTTCTACGAGCAGTACTTC.

In this sample, this clonotype turned up a few times. The V gene is TRBV9, the J gene TRBJ2-1; no definite D call. From germline, CDR1 is SGDLS and CDR2 YYNGEE. The CDR3 has 12 residues. V shed 5 bases and J shed 9 bases, with 12 bases lying between them. In nucleotides, the CDR3 is TGTGCCAGCAGTGGTGGTAGCCTTGAGCAGTTCTTC. Encoded protein: CASSGGSLEQFF.

Comments on this clonotype: Compared with germline, one end of the junction differs, possibly owing to a read error. The genes are TRBV2 and TRBJ2-3; D possibly uses TRBD1 or TRBD2 (5 bases each). CDR3 size: 17 residues. Germline V CDR1 and CDR2: SNHLY, FYNNEI. The CDR3 protein is CASSEGWGKHGRDTRYF. Here the CDR3 DNA reads TGTGCCAGCAGTGAAGGATGGGGGAAACACGGAAGAGATACGCGGTATTTT.

This clonotype was found many times. The chain joins TRBV4-1 to TRBJ2-5; weak D call: TRBD1 (5 bases). Germline V gives CDR1 MGHRA, CDR2 YSYEKL. Trimming left V 4 bases short and J 4 bases short, with 10 bases between. The CDR3 is 13 amino acids. The CDR3 sequence is CASSPRVGETQYF. DNA for the CDR3: TGCGCCAGCAGCCCCAGGGTGGGAGAGACCCAGTACTTC.

This clonotype was observed at least ten times. The chain couples TRBV7-9 to TRBJ1-1; the D is unclear. Germline lookup yields CDR1 SEHNR and CDR2 FQNEAQ (reference sequence). V was clipped by 1 base and J by 10 bases, with 10 bases between them. The CDR3 loop spans 12 amino acids. The CDR3 DNA is TGTGCCAGCAGCTTAGATCGCGACCCAGCTTTCTTT. The encoded protein is CASSLDRDPAFF.

This clonotype appeared many times. The V and J genes are TRBV25-1 and TRBJ2-7; TRBD1 matches at 12 bases. The CDR3 extends over 15 amino acids. Trimming cost V 5 bases and J 5 bases; bases outside gene matches: 7. Germline CDR1 is MGHDK and CDR2 is SYGVNS. The CDR3 loop is CASSHGTGGLHEQYF. As DNA, the CDR3 is TGTGCCAGCAGTCATGGGACAGGGGGCTTACACGAGCAGTACTTC.

This clonotype was observed many times. V is TRBV4-3 and J is TRBJ1-4, with D possibly being TRBD1 (6 bases). Between the trimmed V and J ends, which lost 3 bases and 7 bases, there was a span of 15 bases. Germline-derived CDR1 and CDR2 are LGHNA and YSLEER. CDR3 length: 15 residues. The CDR3: CASSQERGLGEKLFF. The DNA for the CDR3 is TGCGCCAGCAGCCAGGAACGGGGGCTTGGTGAAAAACTGTTTTTT.

This clonotype appeared a few times. The chain uses TRBV6-2 or TRBV6-3 and TRBJ2-7, with D possibly TRBD2 on 5 matching bases. Germline CDR1 and CDR2: MNHEY and SVGEGT. The CDR3 is 15 amino acids. Trimming stripped 4 bases from V and 0 bases from J, with 13 bases between. The CDR3 DNA follows: TGTGCCAGCAGTTTTCTGATTGGGAGCTCCTACGAGCAGTACTTC. Its protein product is CASSFLIGSSYEQYF.

The chain carries TRBV10-3 and TRBJ2-4, with D maybe TRBD1 (6 bases). The CDR3 consists of 16 residues. Germline CDR1 is ENHRY and CDR2 is SYGVKD. Between the trimmed V and J ends, which lost 4 bases and 0 bases, there was a span of 13 bases. The DNA of the CDR3 is TGTGCCATCAGTGCGGACAGACTTTTAGCCAAAAACATTCAGTACTTC. Translated: CAISADRLLAKNIQYF.

This clonotype was seen repeatedly, ten times or more. J is TRBJ1-2 and V is TRBV12-3 or TRBV12-4; D is possibly TRBD1 (5 bases). V was cut by 3 bases and J by 8 bases, with 7 bases left in between. This CDR3 has 11 amino acids. This CDR3 reads CASSFGGGYTF. CDR3 bases: TGTGCCAGCAGTTTCGGGGGAGGCTACACCTTC.

At least ten counts were recorded for this clonotype. J is TRBJ1-5 and V is TRBV4-1; D perhaps matches TRBD1 (6 bases). The germline CDR1 and CDR2 sequences are MGHRA and YSYEKL. The germline V and J ends were trimmed by 1 base and 1 base, with 14 bases remaining between them. The CDR3 has 17 amino acids. The CDR3 coding sequence is TGCGCCAGCAGCCAAGGCAATCTCCAGGGGAGCAATCAGCCCCAGCATTTT. Amino acid sequence: CASSQGNLQGSNQPQHF.

The chain has TRBV7-2 and TRBJ2-3, with a tentative D call TRBD1 (5 bases). Germline CDR1 and CDR2: SGHTA and FQGNSA. The CDR3 covers 15 residues. Trimming shortened V by 1 base and J by 6 bases, and 14 bases separated the two germline ends. This CDR3 reads CASSLEGQGWDTQYF. The CDR3 coding sequence is TGTGCCAGCAGCTTAGAGGGGCAGGGATGGGATACGCAGTATTTT.

Many counts were recorded for this clonotype. The chain couples TRBV20-1 to TRBJ2-1, with no clear D. This CDR3 has 10 residues. Deletions cut 6 bases from V and 7 bases from J, with 7 bases between. Germline V CDR1 and CDR2: DFQATT, SNEGSKA (reference sequence). This CDR3 is CSAPVNEQFF. CDR3 nucleotides: TGCAGTGCACCCGTTAATGAGCAGTTCTTC.

This clonotype was counted many times. The chain joins TRBV29-1 to TRBJ2-7; D perhaps matches TRBD2 (5 bases). There are 12 residues in the CDR3. With 6 bases removed from V and 0 bases from J, the gap between germline ends came to 9 bases. Germline assignment: CDR1 SQVTM and CDR2 ANQGSEA. The CDR3: CSVLGDSYEQYF. The DNA for the CDR3 is TGCAGCGTCCTCGGGGACTCCTACGAGCAGTACTTC.

The chain employs TRBV29-1 and TRBJ2-2; D is undetermined. The CDR3 totals 14 residues. Germline CDR1 reads SQVTM; CDR2 reads ANQGSEA. The germline V and J ends were trimmed by 0 bases and 1 base, with 6 bases remaining between them. CDR3 amino acids: CSVEDLRNTGELFF. The CDR3 nucleotides are TGCAGCGTTGAAGATCTTCGGAACACCGGGGAGCTGTTTTTT.

This chain joins TRBV4-3 and TRBJ2-7, with TRBD2 identical over 9 bases. V shed 3 bases, J shed 0 bases, and the junction held 0 bases outside the gene matches. From germline, CDR1 is LGHNA and CDR2 YSLEER. The CDR3 extends over 14 amino acids. The CDR3 DNA sequence: TGCGCCAGCAGCCAGACTAGCGGCTCCTACGAGCAGTACTTC. Translating gives CASSQTSGSYEQYF.

This clonotype has ten or more counts. The gene calls are TRBV7-6 and TRBJ2-1; TRBD2 matches at 10 bases. The germline V gene has CDR1 SGHVS and CDR2 FNYEAQ. There are 20 residues in the CDR3. Unmatched junction bases numbered 11, after V lost 0 bases and J lost 0 bases. This chain's CDR3 is CASSLARVAGGFSSYNEQFF. The CDR3 DNA follows: TGTGCCAGCAGCTTAGCGCGGGTAGCGGGGGGCTTTAGCTCCTACAATGAGCAGTTCTTC. The whole variable domain, filled in from reference TRBV7-6 and TRBJ2-1, reads GAGVSQSPRYKVTKRGQDVALRCDPISGHVSLYWYRQALGQGPEFLTYFNYEAQQDKSGLPNDRFSAERPEGSISTLTIQRTEQRDSAMYRCASSLARVAGGFSSYNEQFFGPGTRLTVL.